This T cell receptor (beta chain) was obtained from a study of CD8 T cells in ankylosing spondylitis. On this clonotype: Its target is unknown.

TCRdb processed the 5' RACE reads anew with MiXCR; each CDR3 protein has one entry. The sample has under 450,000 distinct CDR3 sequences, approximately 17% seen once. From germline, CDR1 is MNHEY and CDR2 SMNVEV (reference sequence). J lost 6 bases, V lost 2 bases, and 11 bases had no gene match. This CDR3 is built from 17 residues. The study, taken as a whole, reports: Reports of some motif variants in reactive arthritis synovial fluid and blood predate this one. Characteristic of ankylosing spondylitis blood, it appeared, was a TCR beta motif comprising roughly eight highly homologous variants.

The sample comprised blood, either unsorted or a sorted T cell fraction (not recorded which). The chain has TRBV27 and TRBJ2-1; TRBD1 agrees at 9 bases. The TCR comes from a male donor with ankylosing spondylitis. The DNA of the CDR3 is TGTGCCAGCAGTTTAAAAGTTGGGGACAGGGCTACCAATGAGCAGTTCTTC. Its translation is CASSLKVGDRATNEQFF.